The 31 T cell receptor beta chains given below trace back to one sample, sequenced in a study of T cell repertoires in cytomegalovirus infection. MiXCR, applied by TCRdb to the reads, yields one record per CDR3 protein. The table records around 800,000 distinct CDR3 sequences, 30% to 35% of them present only once. These TCRs are of unknown antigen specificity. Sequencing used cultured CD8+ T cells from PBMCs, obtained from culture after CMV antigen stimulation. The source is a human donor in good health (CMV status not recorded). Some clones in this sample may be carry-over from other donors' samples.

This clonotype has ten or more counts. V and J are TRBV5-1 and TRBJ1-1, with TRBD1 as a possible D gene (6 bases). Trimming removed 2 bases at V and 5 bases at J, with 10 bases between. CDR3 length: 13 amino acids. Germline CDR1 reads SGHRS; CDR2 reads YFSETQ. CDR3 protein: CASSLAGHTEAFF. Written as DNA, the CDR3 is TGCGCCAGCAGCTTAGCGGGACATACTGAAGCTTTCTTT.

The chain links TRBV6-5 to TRBJ2-7; D is ambiguous. This CDR3 is built from 11 residues. Trimming shortened V by 6 bases and J by 6 bases, and 9 bases separated the two germline ends. CDR1 is MNHEY, CDR2 SVGAGI, per germline. CDR3 protein: CASRGSGEQYV. As DNA, the CDR3 is TGTGCCAGCAGGGGCTCGGGCGAGCAGTACGTC.

This clonotype was seen a few times. The CDR3 loop is CASSPSDSYGYTF. CDR3 sequence (DNA): TGTGCCAGCAGCCCGTCGGACAGCTATGGCTACACCTTC. The chain has TRBV7-6 and TRBJ1-2, with D possibly TRBD1 on 6 matching bases. The CDR3 spans 13 residues. Germline values: CDR1 SGHVS, CDR2 FNYEAQ. Trimming took off 5 bases at V and 4 bases at J, with 11 bases between the two ends.

This clonotype was detected ten times or more. The chain uses TRBV7-6 and TRBJ1-3, with a possible D match to TRBD1 (6 bases). The CDR3 length is 18 residues. The V gene lost 2 bases and the J gene lost 8 bases, with 25 bases spanning the gap. Germline V gene lookup returns CDR1 SGHVS and CDR2 FNYEAQ. CDR3 DNA: TGTGCCAGCAGCTTATTTGTTGGGGCCTCAGGGGATCTGGACACCATATATTTT. Its translation is CASSLFVGASGDLDTIYF.

In its sample, this clonotype was seen a few times. The chain links TRBV12-3 or TRBV12-4 to TRBJ2-3; D is undetermined. Between the trimmed V and J ends, which lost 4 bases and 2 bases, there was a span of 19 bases. The CDR3 spans 17 residues. CDR3 sequence (DNA): TGTGCCAGCAGTTCTCCTTCGACTGCCGCCTTCACAGATACGCAGTATTTT. This codes for CASSSPSTAAFTDTQYF.

V gene TRBV6-1 combines with J gene TRBJ2-7, with 11 nucleotides matching TRBD2. Germline trimming cut 5 bases from V and 9 bases from J; bases unmatched to any gene: 12. The CDR3 runs to 15 residues. Germline V gives CDR1 MNHNS, CDR2 SASEGT. CDR3 region: CASSNPPGLAAGQYV. CDR3 bases: TGTGCCAGCAGTAACCCTCCGGGACTAGCGGCAGGGCAGTACGTC.

This clonotype has only a few counts. At one boundary the junction diverges from the germline segment, which might be a read error. The rearrangement links TRBV7-7 to TRBJ2-7, with 13 bases identical to TRBD2. Germline V lookup: CDR1 SSHAT, CDR2 FNYEAQ (reference sequence). This CDR3 spans 15 amino acids. This chain's CDR3 is CASSPGTSGEYEQYF. The CDR3 bases are TGTGCTAGCAGCCCGGGGACTAGCGGGGAGTACGAGCAGTACTTC.

The chain uses TRBV11-3 and TRBJ2-1; TRBD1 agrees at 8 bases. CDR1 is SGHNT and CDR2 is YENEEA in the germline V gene. CDR3 size: 16 residues. Trimming took 0 bases from V and 5 from J; bases not matched to a gene: 6. CDR3 sequence: CASSLDPGTGNNEQFF. The CDR3, as DNA: TGTGCCAGCAGCTTAGACCCCGGGACAGGCAACAATGAGCAGTTCTTC.

In its sample, this clonotype was seen a few times. The rearrangement joins TRBV2 to TRBJ1-1, with unresolved D. The germline gives CDR1 SNHLY, CDR2 FYNNEI. This CDR3 comprises 13 residues. V was clipped by 7 bases and J by 1 base, with 10 bases between them. The CDR3 loop is CASIGVGNTEAFF. CDR3 nucleotide sequence: TGTGCCAGCATAGGAGTGGGGAACACTGAAGCTTTCTTT.

This clonotype was counted between two and nine times. The chain has TRBV6-1 and TRBJ1-2; D remains unclear. V lost 5 bases, J lost 0 bases, and 13 bases lay in between. The CDR3 spans 15 residues. Germline CDR1 is MNHNS and CDR2 is SASEGT. CDR3 sequence (DNA): TGTGCCAGCAGTAAAAATTCAGTTTCTAACTATGGCTACACCTTC. As protein: CASSKNSVSNYGYTF.

The table lists this clonotype with a few counts. The rearrangement joins TRBV12-3 or TRBV12-4 to TRBJ2-1; TRBD2 is a possible D gene (6 bases). The CDR3 runs to 14 residues. The V end was cut by 7 bases, the J end by 5 bases, with 15 bases between. This CDR3 is CASTLPGLNNEQFF. The CDR3, as DNA: TGTGCCAGCACCTTACCCGGACTAAACAATGAGCAGTTCTTC.

The rearrangement uses TRBV6-5 and TRBJ2-6; D remains unclear. Germline V gives CDR1 MNHEY, CDR2 SVGAGI. V shed 0 bases and J shed 12 bases, with 9 bases lying between them. This CDR3 has 13 residues. This CDR3 reads CASSYSRPPVLTF. The DNA for the CDR3 is TGTGCCAGCAGTTACTCGAGACCTCCCGTCCTGACTTTC.

The chain employs TRBV7-3 and TRBJ2-1; 8 bases fit TRBD1. With V trimmed by 0 bases and J by 2 bases, 6 bases remained unmatched. Germline-derived CDR1 and CDR2 are SGHTA and FQGTGA. CDR3 size: 17 residues. CDR3 sequence (DNA): TGTGCCAGCAGCTTAACACCCAGGGGGCACCCCTACAATGAGCAGTTCTTC. Its protein is CASSLTPRGHPYNEQFF.

The rearrangement joins TRBV7-9 to TRBJ1-2, with 10 nucleotides matching TRBD1. CDR1 SEHNR and CDR2 FQNEAQ come from the germline V gene (reference sequence). J lost 8 bases, V lost 4 bases, and 7 bases had no gene match. The CDR3 is 14 residues long. CDR3 DNA: TGTGCCAGCAGCTCGGGACAGGGGAGTAAGGGCTACACCTTC. This codes for CASSSGQGSKGYTF.

The chain combines TRBV12-3 or TRBV12-4 with TRBJ2-7; the D gene is possibly TRBD2 (5 bases). The CDR3 has 16 amino acids. V was clipped by 4 bases and J by 1 base, with 17 bases between them. CDR3 protein: CASSSNGVKISYEQYV. The DNA for the CDR3 is TGTGCCAGCAGTTCGAACGGGGTGAAAATTTCCTACGAGCAGTACGTC.

The chain has TRBV19 and TRBJ2-3; D not resolved. The CDR3 runs 13 residues. Deletions cut 6 bases from V and 4 bases from J, with 11 bases between. Germline loops: CDR1 LNHDA, CDR2 SQIVND (reference sequence). The CDR3 loop reads CASRLPVSDTQYF. Here the CDR3 DNA reads TGTGCCAGTAGACTCCCAGTGTCAGATACGCAGTATTTT.

The genes are TRBV6-1 and TRBJ2-7; tentatively, D is TRBD1 or TRBD2 (5 bases each). The germline V gene has CDR1 MNHNS and CDR2 SASEGT. The V and J ends lost 1 base and 1 base respectively, with 8 bases between them. This CDR3 comprises 14 residues. This chain's CDR3 is CASSEGGFSYEQYF. The CDR3 DNA sequence: TGTGCCAGCAGTGAAGGGGGGTTTTCCTACGAGCAGTACTTC.

This clonotype was found many times. This chain links TRBV7-2 with TRBJ1-6; 7 bases fit TRBD1. Trimming took 5 bases from V and 2 from J; bases not matched to a gene: 6. Germline loops: CDR1 SGHTA, CDR2 FQGNSA. The CDR3 has 16 amino acids. CDR3 sequence reads: CASSGEGATYNSPLHF. Written as DNA, the CDR3 is TGTGCCAGCAGCGGGGAGGGGGCAACCTATAATTCACCCCTCCACTTT.

The rearrangement joins TRBV6-5 to TRBJ2-3; 8 bases fit TRBD2. Germline V gives CDR1 MNHEY, CDR2 SVGAGI. The CDR3 is 15 residues long. J gave up 5 bases and V 2 bases, and 6 bases lay outside the gene matches. CDR3 region: CASSYNGGAVDTQYF. In DNA, the CDR3 is TGTGCCAGCAGTTACAACGGGGGGGCAGTAGATACGCAGTATTTT.

This clonotype was counted a few times. V gene TRBV7-6 combines with J gene TRBJ2-1; 7 positions match TRBD1. This CDR3 has 14 amino acids. From germline, CDR1 is SGHVS and CDR2 FNYEAQ. J lost 7 bases, V lost 5 bases, and 8 bases had no gene match. The CDR3 spells CASSQDRSINEQFF. The CDR3 DNA follows: TGTGCCAGCAGCCAGGACAGGTCGATAAATGAGCAGTTCTTC.

This chain links TRBV7-6 with TRBJ1-5; D unclear. CDR3 size: 14 residues. V lost 5 bases and J 4 bases, leaving 12 bases between the germline ends. Germline V lookup: CDR1 SGHVS, CDR2 FNYEAQ. The CDR3 here is CASSPVRVNQPQHF. The CDR3 DNA reads TGTGCCAGCAGCCCAGTTCGGGTTAATCAGCCCCAGCATTTT.

This clonotype was seen only a few times. J is TRBJ2-1 and V is TRBV6-2 or TRBV6-3; 12 bases agree with TRBD2. The CDR3 consists of 16 residues. The V gene end was trimmed by 4 bases and the J gene end by 5 bases; junction bases not matched to a gene: 6. Germline CDR1 is MNHEY and CDR2 is SVGEGT. CDR3 DNA sequence: TGTGCCAGCAGTTCCCCGACTAGCGGGGGTCACAATGAGCAGTTCTTC. Translation gives CASSSPTSGGHNEQFF.

In the case of this clonotype: This sequence may be a read error, since a much larger clone differs from it by one base. The chain recombines TRBV7-6 with TRBJ1-1, with D tentatively TRBD1 (6 bases). Germline CDR1 and CDR2: SGHVS and FNYEAQ. This CDR3 region has 15 residues. The CDR3 DNA reads TGTGTCAGCAGCTTGCAGGACAGTCCCAACACTGAAGCTTTCTTT. Translating gives CVSSLQDSPNTEAFF.

The chain recombines TRBV4-2 with TRBJ2-3; 12 bases agree with TRBD1. Germline-derived CDR1 and CDR2 are LGHNA and YNFKEQ. The trim removed 2 bases at V and 2 bases at J, leaving 17 bases unmatched. The length of the CDR3 is 21 residues. The CDR3 coding sequence is TGTGCCAGCAGCCAACACCTAGGCTTCCCCGGGACAGGGGGCCACACAGATACGCAGTATTTT. It translates to CASSQHLGFPGTGGHTDTQYF.

This sequence joins TRBV5-4 and TRBJ2-3; possibly TRBD2 for D (5 bases). This CDR3 spans 16 amino acids. V lost 1 base and J 6 bases, leaving 18 bases between the germline ends. Germline V gene lookup returns CDR1 SGHNT and CDR2 YYREEE (reference sequence). The CDR3: CASSLFLAPVSDTQYF. CDR3 in DNA: TGTGCCAGCAGCTTGTTCCTAGCTCCAGTCTCTGATACGCAGTATTTT.

This clonotype was observed a few times. J is TRBJ1-6 and V is TRBV7-9, with D possibly TRBD1 on 5 matching bases. The CDR3 contains 17 residues. Germline V gene sequence: CDR1 SEHNR, CDR2 FQNEAQ (reference sequence). The ends were cut back, 5 bases at V and 5 bases at J, with 19 bases in the middle. CDR3 in amino acids: CASSSTGTPFNNSPLHF. The DNA for the CDR3 is TGTGCCAGCAGCAGTACCGGGACGCCTTTCAATAATTCACCCCTCCACTTT.

This clonotype was seen many times. J is TRBJ2-2 and V is TRBV27; 9 bases are shared with TRBD1. Germline loops: CDR1 MNHEY, CDR2 SMNVEV (reference sequence). CDR3 length: 17 residues. Trimming cost V 7 bases and J 0 bases; bases outside gene matches: 9. Written as DNA, the CDR3 is TGTGCCAGCACTCCTAGACAGGGGGACTCGAACACCGGGGAGCTGTTTTTT. This sequence encodes CASTPRQGDSNTGELFF.

This clonotype has only a few counts. This chain links TRBV28 with TRBJ2-1, with D uncertain. The length of the CDR3 is 15 residues. Per germline, CDR1 MDHEN and CDR2 SYDVKM. The ends were cut back, 5 bases at V and 6 bases at J, with 17 bases in the middle. CDR3 loop: CASSPEQTVGNEQFF. For the CDR3, the DNA is TGTGCCAGCAGTCCCGAGCAGACCGTGGGCAATGAGCAGTTCTTC.

The count of this clonotype is one. V is TRBV7-9 and J is TRBJ2-1, with D tentatively TRBD2 (5 bases). This CDR3 has 13 amino acids. The germline CDR1 and CDR2 sequences are SEHNR and FQNEAQ (reference sequence). Trimming cost V 2 bases and J 8 bases, with 10 bases left between them. CDR3 sequence reads: CASSLMSGDEQFF. CDR3 in DNA: TGTGCCAGCAGCTTAATGTCCGGGGATGAGCAGTTCTTC.

The chain has TRBV9 and TRBJ1-6; D call uncertain. CDR1 and CDR2 from the germline V gene are SGDLS and YYNGEE. V was clipped by 0 bases and J by 8 bases, with 6 bases between them. This CDR3 contains 13 residues. DNA of the CDR3: TGTGCCAGCAGCGTAGAGGTGTATTCACCCCTCCACTTT. It specifies CASSVEVYSPLHF.

V is TRBV19 and J is TRBJ2-7; D gene ambiguous. The V gene's germline CDR1 is LNHDA and CDR2 SQIVND (reference sequence). This CDR3 has 16 amino acids. V was trimmed by 1 base and J by 0 bases, leaving 13 bases between them. CDR3: CASSIVERTLSYEQYV. CDR3 sequence (DNA): TGTGCCAGTAGTATAGTGGAGAGGACCCTCTCCTACGAGCAGTACGTC.